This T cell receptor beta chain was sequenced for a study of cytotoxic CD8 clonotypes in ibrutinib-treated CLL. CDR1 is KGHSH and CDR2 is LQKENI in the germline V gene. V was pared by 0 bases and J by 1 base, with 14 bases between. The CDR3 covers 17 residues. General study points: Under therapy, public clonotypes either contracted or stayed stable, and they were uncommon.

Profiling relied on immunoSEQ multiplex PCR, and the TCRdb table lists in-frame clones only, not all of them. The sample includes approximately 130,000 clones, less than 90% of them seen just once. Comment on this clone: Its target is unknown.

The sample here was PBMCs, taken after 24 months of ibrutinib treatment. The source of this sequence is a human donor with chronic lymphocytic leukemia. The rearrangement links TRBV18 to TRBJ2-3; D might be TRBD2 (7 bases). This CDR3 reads CASSPPRGGWGTDTQYF. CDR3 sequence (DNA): TGTGCCAGCTCACCACCGAGGGGGGGGTGGGGCACAGATACGCAGTATTTT.